The 7 T cell receptor beta chains reported below all come from one sample, sequenced in a study of T cell repertoires in cytomegalovirus infection. MiXCR was run by TCRdb on the reads, yielding one entry per CDR3 protein. The repertoire holds more than 400,000 distinct CDR3 sequences, about 30% seen once, with 13% in the top ten. The sequenced material came from PBMCs. These receptors originate from a human donor in good health (CMV status not recorded). Some clones in this sample may be carry-over from other donors' samples.

V gene TRBV11-3 combines with J gene TRBJ2-1; D could derive from TRBD1 or TRBD2 (5 bases each). Trimming took off 4 bases at V and 8 bases at J, with 9 bases between the two ends. Germline V gene sequence: CDR1 SGHNT, CDR2 YENEEA. The CDR3 is 12 residues long. DNA for the CDR3: TGTGCCAGCAGCTCCCAGGGAGATGAGCAGTTCTTC. It is translated as CASSSQGDEQFF.

J is TRBJ2-3 and V is TRBV2; TRBD2 matches at 7 bases. CDR1 is SNHLY, CDR2 FYNNEI, per germline. This CDR3 has 19 amino acids. The V gene end was trimmed by 8 bases and the J gene end by 0 bases; junction bases not matched to a gene: 20. CDR3: CASGGVPARSTPSTDTQYF. Here the CDR3 DNA reads TGTGCCAGCGGGGGGGTGCCCGCAAGAAGTACCCCTAGCACAGATACGCAGTATTTT. The complete variable domain, with remaining parts taken from reference TRBV2 and TRBJ2-3, reads EPEVTQTPSHQVTQMGQEVILRCVPISNHLYFYWYRQILGQKVEFLVSFYNNEISEKSEIFDDQFSVERPDGSNFTLKIRSTKLEDSAMYFCASGGVPARSTPSTDTQYFGPGTRLTVL.

This clonotype was observed a handful of times. The V call is TRBV6-1, the J call TRBJ2-1, with 9 bases lining up with TRBD1. CDR1 and CDR2 (germline): MNHNS, SASEGT. This CDR3 region has 16 residues. After removal of 7 bases from V and 6 bases from J, the junction contained 13 bases not matched to a gene. CDR3 residues: CASKGPTGQGSNEQFF. Written as DNA, the CDR3 is TGTGCCAGCAAGGGCCCCACGGGACAGGGATCCAATGAGCAGTTCTTC.

The chain uses TRBV4-2 and TRBJ1-1, with D unclear. Trimming pared 6 bases from V and 1 base from J, leaving 9 bases between. Germline CDR1 LGHNA, CDR2 YNFKEQ. The length of the CDR3 is 13 residues. The CDR3 loop is CASRYARNTEAFF. The CDR3 nucleotides are TGTGCCAGCAGGTACGCAAGGAACACTGAAGCTTTCTTT.

The CDR3 here is CASSYRGARASNTGELFF. In DNA, the CDR3 is TGTGCCAGCAGTTATAGAGGAGCGAGAGCTTCGAACACCGGGGAGCTGTTTTTT. The chain has TRBV6-5 and TRBJ2-2, with D unclear. This CDR3 has 18 amino acids. Looked up from germline, CDR1 is MNHEY and CDR2 is SVGAGI. Between the trimmed V and J ends, which lost 3 bases and 0 bases, there was a span of 17 bases.

This chain links TRBV13 with TRBJ2-3; unclear D gene. CDR3 length equals 12 residues. V dropped 10 bases and J dropped 2 bases, with 10 bases sitting between them. CDR1 and CDR2 (germline): PRHDT, FYEKMQ (reference sequence). The DNA for the CDR3 is TGTGCCACCGCCGATTACACAGATACGCAGTATTTT. Translating it yields CATADYTDTQYF.

The rearrangement joins TRBV12-5 to TRBJ2-2, with D uncertain. The CDR3 runs 19 residues. V was pared by 0 bases and J by 0 bases, with 17 bases between. Germline values: CDR1 LGHNT, CDR2 FRNRAP. The CDR3 DNA follows: TGTGCTAGTGGTTTGGTACCGCCAGGAATGCGCCCGAACACCGGGGAGCTGTTTTTT. Translation gives CASGLVPPGMRPNTGELFF.